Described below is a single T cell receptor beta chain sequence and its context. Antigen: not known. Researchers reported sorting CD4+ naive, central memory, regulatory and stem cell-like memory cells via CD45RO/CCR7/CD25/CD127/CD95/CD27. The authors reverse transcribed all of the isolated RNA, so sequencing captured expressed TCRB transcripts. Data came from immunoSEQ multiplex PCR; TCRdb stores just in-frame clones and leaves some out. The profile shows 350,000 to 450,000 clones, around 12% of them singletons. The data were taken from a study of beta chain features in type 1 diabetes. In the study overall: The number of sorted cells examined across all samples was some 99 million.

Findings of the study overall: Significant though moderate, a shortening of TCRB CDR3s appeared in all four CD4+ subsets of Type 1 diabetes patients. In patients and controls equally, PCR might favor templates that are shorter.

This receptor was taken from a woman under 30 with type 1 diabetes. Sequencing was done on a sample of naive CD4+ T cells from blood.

DNA of the CDR3: TGTGCCAGCAGCGTAGATAGTAGCGGGAGAGGCACAGATACGCAGTATTTT. This gives the protein CASSVDSSGRGTDTQYF. J is TRBJ2-3 and V is TRBV9; 9 nucleotides match TRBD2. With V trimmed by 0 bases and J by 1 base, 6 bases remained unmatched. Per germline, CDR1 SGDLS and CDR2 YYNGEE. CDR3 length: 17 residues.